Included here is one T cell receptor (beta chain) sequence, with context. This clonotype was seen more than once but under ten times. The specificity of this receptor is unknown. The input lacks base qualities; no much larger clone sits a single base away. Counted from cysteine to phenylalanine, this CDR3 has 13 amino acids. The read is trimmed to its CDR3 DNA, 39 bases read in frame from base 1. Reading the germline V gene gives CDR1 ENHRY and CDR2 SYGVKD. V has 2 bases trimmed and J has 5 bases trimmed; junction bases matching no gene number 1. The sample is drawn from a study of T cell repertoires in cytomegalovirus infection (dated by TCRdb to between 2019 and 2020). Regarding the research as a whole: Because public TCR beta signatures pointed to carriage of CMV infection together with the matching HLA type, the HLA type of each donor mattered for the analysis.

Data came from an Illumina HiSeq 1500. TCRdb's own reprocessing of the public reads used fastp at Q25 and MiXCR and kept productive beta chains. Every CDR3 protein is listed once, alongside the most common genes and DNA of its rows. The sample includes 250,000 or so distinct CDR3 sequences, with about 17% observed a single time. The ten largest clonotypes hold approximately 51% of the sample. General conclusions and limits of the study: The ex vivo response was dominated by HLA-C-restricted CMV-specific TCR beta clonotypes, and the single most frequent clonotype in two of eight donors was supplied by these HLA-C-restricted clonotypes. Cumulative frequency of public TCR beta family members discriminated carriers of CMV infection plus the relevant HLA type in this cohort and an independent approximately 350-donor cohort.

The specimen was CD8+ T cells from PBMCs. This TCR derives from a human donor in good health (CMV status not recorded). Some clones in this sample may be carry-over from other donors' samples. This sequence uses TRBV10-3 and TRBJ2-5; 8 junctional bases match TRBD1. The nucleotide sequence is TGTGCCATCAGTGAGAACAGGGGGGAGACCCAGTACTTC. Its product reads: CAISENRGETQYF.